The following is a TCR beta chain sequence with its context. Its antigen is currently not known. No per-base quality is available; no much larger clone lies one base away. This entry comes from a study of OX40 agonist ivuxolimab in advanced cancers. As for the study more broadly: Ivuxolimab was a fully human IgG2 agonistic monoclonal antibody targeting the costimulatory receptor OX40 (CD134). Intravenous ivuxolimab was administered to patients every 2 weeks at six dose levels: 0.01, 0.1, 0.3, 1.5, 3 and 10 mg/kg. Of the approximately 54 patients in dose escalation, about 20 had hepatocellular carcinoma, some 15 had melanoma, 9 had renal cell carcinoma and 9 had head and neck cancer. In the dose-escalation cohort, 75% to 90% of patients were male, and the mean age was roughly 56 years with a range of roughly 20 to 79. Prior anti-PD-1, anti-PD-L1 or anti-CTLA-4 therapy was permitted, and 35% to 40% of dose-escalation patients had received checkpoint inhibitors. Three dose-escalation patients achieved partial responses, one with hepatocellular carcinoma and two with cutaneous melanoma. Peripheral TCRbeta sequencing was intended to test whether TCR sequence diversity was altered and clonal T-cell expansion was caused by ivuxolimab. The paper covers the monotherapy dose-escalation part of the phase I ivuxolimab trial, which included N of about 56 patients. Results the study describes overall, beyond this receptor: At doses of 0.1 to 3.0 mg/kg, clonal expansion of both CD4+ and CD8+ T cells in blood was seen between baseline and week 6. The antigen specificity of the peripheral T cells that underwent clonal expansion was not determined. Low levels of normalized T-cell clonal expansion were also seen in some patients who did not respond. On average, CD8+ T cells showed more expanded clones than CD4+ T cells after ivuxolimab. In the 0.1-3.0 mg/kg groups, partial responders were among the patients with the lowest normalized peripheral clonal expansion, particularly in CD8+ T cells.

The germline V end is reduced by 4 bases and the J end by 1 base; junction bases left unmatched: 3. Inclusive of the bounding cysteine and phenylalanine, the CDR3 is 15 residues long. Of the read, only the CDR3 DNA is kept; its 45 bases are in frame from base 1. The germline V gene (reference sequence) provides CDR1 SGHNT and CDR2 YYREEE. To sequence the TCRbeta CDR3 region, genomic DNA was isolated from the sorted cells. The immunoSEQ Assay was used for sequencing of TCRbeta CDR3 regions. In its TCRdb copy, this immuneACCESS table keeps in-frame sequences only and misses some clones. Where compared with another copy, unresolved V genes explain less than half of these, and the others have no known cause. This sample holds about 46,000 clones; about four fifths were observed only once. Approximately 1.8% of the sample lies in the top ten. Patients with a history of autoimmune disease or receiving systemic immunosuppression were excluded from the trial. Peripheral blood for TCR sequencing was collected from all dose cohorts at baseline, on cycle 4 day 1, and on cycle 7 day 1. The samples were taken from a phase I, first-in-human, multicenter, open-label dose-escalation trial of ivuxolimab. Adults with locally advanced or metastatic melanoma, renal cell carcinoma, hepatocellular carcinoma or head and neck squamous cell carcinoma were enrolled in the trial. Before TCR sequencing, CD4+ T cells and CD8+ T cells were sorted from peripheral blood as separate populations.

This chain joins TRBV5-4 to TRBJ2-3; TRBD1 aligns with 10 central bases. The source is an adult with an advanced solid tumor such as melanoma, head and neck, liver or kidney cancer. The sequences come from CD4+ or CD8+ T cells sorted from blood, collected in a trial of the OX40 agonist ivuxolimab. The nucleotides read TGTGCCAGCAGCGCGGGACAGGGGCGCACAGATACGCAGTATTTT. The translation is CASSAGQGRTDTQYF.